The sequence of this TCR beta chain was determined in a study of glioma-infiltrating T cells. About this clonotype: The target antigen is unknown.

Amplification of TCR alpha and beta CDR3 regions from RNA used iRepertoire nested multiplex PCR. Input was roughly 85-400 ng of tissue mRNA or PBMC total RNA. TCRdb reprocessed the multiplex PCR reads via MiXCR and lists one record per CDR3 protein. The sample comprises more than 85,000 distinct CDR3 sequences, 25% to 30% of which are singletons, and about a third rests with the top ten. Overall study results and limits: Tissue and blood shared very few CDR3 sequences.

Germline lookup yields CDR1 MNHNS and CDR2 SASEGT. With 5 bases removed from V and 15 bases from J, the gap between germline ends came to 26 bases. The CDR3 is 15 residues long. The TCR sequence derives from a human donor with low-grade glioma or glioblastoma, undergoing nonglioma brain surgery, or in good health (not recorded which). The chain joins TRBV6-1 to TRBJ1-5; TRBD1 might be the D (5 bases). The sequenced sample was glioma tissue, nonneoplastic brain tissue, or PBMCs (not recorded which). This CDR3 is CASSTDGTSYQTRHF. CDR3 coding DNA: TGTGCCAGCAGTACGGACGGGACGTCATATCAGACCCGGCATTTT.